Listed here are 8 T cell receptor beta chains from one sample, sequenced in a study of cytomegalovirus exposure and HLA in healthy donors. This PCR relied on a set of 60 Vbeta primers and 13 Jbeta primers. Assay: immunoSEQ multiplex PCR; the TCRdb copy retains only in-frame clones and omits some. The sample records around 90,000 clones, less than 85% being singletons. The sequenced material came from PBMCs. These receptors all stem from a middle-aged man in good health and CMV-seropositive.

This clone was seen just once. This chain joins TRBV19 and TRBJ1-2; TRBD1 is a possible D gene (6 bases). V gave up 5 bases and J gave up 4 bases, with 11 bases separating them. Germline-derived CDR1 and CDR2 are LNHDA and SQIVND (reference sequence). CDR3 length: 13 amino acids. As DNA, the CDR3 is TGTGCCAGTAGTCCCGAGGGGGTCTATGGCTACACCTTC. As protein: CASSPEGVYGYTF.

DNA for the CDR3: TGCGCCAGCAGTGAGTCGTTTACAGGACAAGAGACCCAGTACTTC. This codes for CASSESFTGQETQYF. The chain carries TRBV10-1 and TRBJ2-5; D may be TRBD1 (5 bases). V gave up 0 bases and J gave up 2 bases, with 10 bases separating them. The CDR3 sequence is 15 residues long. CDR1 is WNHNN and CDR2 is SYGVQD in the germline V gene (reference sequence).

The V call is TRBV19, the J call TRBJ2-1, with D perhaps matching TRBD2 (6 bases). CDR3 size: 13 residues. The germline V gene has CDR1 LNHDA and CDR2 SQIVND (reference sequence). Trimming left V 0 bases short and J 6 bases short, with 6 bases between. This chain's CDR3 is CASSIEGGNEQFF. The CDR3 nucleotides are TGTGCCAGTAGTATAGAGGGGGGCAATGAGCAGTTCTTC.

This chain links TRBV19 with TRBJ2-2; 13 nucleotides match TRBD2. The CDR3 consists of 18 residues. Trimming removed 2 bases from V and 0 bases from J; junction bases left unmatched: 3. CDR1 LNHDA and CDR2 SQIVND come from the germline V gene (reference sequence). CDR3 protein: CASSINGLAGANTGELFF. The DNA of the CDR3 is TGTGCCAGTAGTATAAACGGACTAGCGGGAGCGAACACCGGGGAGCTGTTTTTT.

The gene calls are TRBV9 and TRBJ2-2; 13 nucleotides match TRBD2. CDR1 and CDR2 from the germline V gene are SGDLS and YYNGEE. The CDR3 length is 18 residues. Trimming cost V 4 bases and J 6 bases; bases outside gene matches: 12. The CDR3 DNA is TGTGCCAGCAGCAGGAGCTTTACGGGACTAGCGGGACCCGGGGAGCTGTTTTTT. Amino acid sequence: CASSRSFTGLAGPGELFF.

The chain employs TRBV18 and TRBJ2-7; 9 nucleotides line up with TRBD1. Trimming removed 8 bases from V and 7 bases from J; junction bases left unmatched: 15. CDR1 is KGHSH, CDR2 LQKENI, per germline. CDR3 length: 15 residues. The CDR3 region is CASAATGTGPVEQYF. Here the CDR3 DNA reads TGTGCCAGCGCTGCGACCGGGACAGGGCCTGTAGAGCAGTACTTC.

The chain combines TRBV20-1 with TRBJ1-2, with 8 bases aligning to TRBD1. V was pared by 6 bases and J by 5 bases, with 2 bases of the junction left unmatched. Germline values: CDR1 DFQATT, CDR2 SNEGSKA (reference sequence). The CDR3 spans 11 residues. This CDR3 is CSAGTGYGYTF. In nucleotides, the CDR3 is TGCAGTGCCGGGACAGGTTATGGCTACACCTTC.

The chain carries TRBV14 and TRBJ1-1; no clear D gene. CDR1 SGHDN and CDR2 FVKESK come from the germline V gene. V dropped 7 bases and J dropped 2 bases, with 5 bases sitting between them. This CDR3 has 11 amino acids. The CDR3 protein is CASNSNTEAFF. The CDR3 DNA reads TGTGCCAGCAACTCCAACACTGAAGCTTTCTTT.